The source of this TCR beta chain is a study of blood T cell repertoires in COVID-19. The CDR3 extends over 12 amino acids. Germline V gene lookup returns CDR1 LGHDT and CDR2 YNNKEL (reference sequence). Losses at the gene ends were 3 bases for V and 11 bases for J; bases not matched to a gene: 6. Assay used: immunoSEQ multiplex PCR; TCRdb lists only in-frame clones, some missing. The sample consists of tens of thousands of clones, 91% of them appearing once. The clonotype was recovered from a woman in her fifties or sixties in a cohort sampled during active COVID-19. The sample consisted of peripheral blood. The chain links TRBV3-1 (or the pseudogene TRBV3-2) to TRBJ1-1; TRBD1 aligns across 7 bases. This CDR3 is CASSQAGTDAFF. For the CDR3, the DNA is TGTGCCAGCAGCCAGGCCGGGACAGATGCTTTCTTT.